The clone carrying this TCR beta chain was seen ten or more times. This entry belongs to a study of T cells in Graves' hyperthyroidism and ophthalmopathy. RNA transcripts provided the source from which TCR beta CDR3 regions were amplified. RT-PCR in the first round (using the HTBI primer set) targeted the TCR CDR3. TCRdb reprocessed the multiplex PCR reads with MiXCR, giving one entry per CDR3 protein. The repertoire holds roughly 700,000 distinct CDR3 sequences, with around 16% as singletons. From germline, CDR1 is DFQATT and CDR2 SNEGSKA (reference sequence). The CDR3 is 18 amino acids. V shed 4 bases and J 2 bases; nucleotides not matched to a gene: 11.

The chain couples TRBV20-1 to TRBJ2-3; 14 nucleotides match TRBD2. This TCR derives from a man between 50 and 59 years old with Graves' hyperthyroidism. The specimen was blood. The DNA of the CDR3 is TGCAGTGCTATGGGACTAGCGGGAGTTCGGGGATCCACAGATACGCAGTATTTT. Translation: CSAMGLAGVRGSTDTQYF.